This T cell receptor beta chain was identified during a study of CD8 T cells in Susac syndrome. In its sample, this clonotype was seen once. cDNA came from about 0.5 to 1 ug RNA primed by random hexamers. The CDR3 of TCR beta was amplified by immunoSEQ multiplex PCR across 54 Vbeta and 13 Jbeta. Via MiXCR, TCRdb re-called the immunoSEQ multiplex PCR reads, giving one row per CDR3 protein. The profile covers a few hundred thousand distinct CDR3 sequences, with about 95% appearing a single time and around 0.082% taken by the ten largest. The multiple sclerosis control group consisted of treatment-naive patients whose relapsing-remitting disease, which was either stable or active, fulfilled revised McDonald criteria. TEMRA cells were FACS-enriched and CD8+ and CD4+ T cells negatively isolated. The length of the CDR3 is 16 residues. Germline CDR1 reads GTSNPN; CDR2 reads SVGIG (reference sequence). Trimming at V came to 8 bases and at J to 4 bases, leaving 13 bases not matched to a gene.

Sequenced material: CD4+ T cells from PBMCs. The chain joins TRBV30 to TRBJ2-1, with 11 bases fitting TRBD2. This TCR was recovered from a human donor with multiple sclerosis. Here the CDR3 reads CAASKRLAGSYNEQFF. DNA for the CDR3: TGTGCCGCCTCTAAACGACTAGCGGGGAGTTACAATGAGCAGTTCTTC.